This T cell receptor beta chain comes out of a study of blood T cell repertoires in COVID-19. Study as a whole: Samples taken during acute and convalescent COVID-19 were collected in the United States, Italy and Spain.

In the authors' methods: The assay estimated nucleated cells by amplifying reference gene primers. Clones were read by immunoSEQ multiplex PCR, and TCRdb kept only the in-frame ones, dropping some. V, J and clone size are those of that table, while D and trimming were read from the DNA. The sample comprises some 390,000 clones, under 90% of which are singletons, and about 1.7% rests with the top ten. The length of the CDR3 is 13 residues. Germline V gene sequence: CDR1 MNHEY, CDR2 SVGAGI. The V gene lost 7 bases and the J gene lost 5 bases, with 14 bases spanning the gap. Enrollees, roughly 18 to 90 years old, lived in approximately 25 US areas. Researchers sorted participants into cohorts using their self-reported clinical history.

Sequenced input: PBMCs or T cells enriched from blood (not recorded which). The chain couples TRBV6-5 to TRBJ2-5; a weak D match, TRBD1 (7 bases). This sequence was found in a woman aged 25 to 39 who had recovered from COVID-19. In nucleotides, the CDR3 is TGTGCCAGCACTTTGACAGGGAGGGAGACCCAGTACTTC. Its translation: CASTLTGRETQYF.